This T cell receptor beta chain was captured by sequencing in a study of T cell responses to AZD1222 COVID-19 vaccine. Assay used: immunoSEQ multiplex PCR; TCRdb lists only in-frame clones, some missing. The profile shows just over 150,000 clones, about nine tenths of them singletons. Overall study findings and caveats: Spike was spanned by vaccine-associated CD4 TCRs, which were dominant at 160-218 and 743-854. After the peak T cell response, and only then, were repertoires sampled. White British people made up most donors, females outnumbered males, and clonal diversity was possibly underestimated.

Germline CDR1 is PRHDT and CDR2 is FYEKMQ (reference sequence). The CDR3 has 19 amino acids. With V trimmed by 1 base and J by 2 bases, 15 bases remained unmatched. Turning to this clone: Antigen: not known.

The sequence was obtained from an adult in good health. Sequenced material: peripheral blood, taken on day 0 of AZD1222 vaccination. The V gene is TRBV13, the J gene TRBJ2-7, with TRBD1 matching over 9 bases. The CDR3 region has the DNA TGTGCCAGCAGCTTAGTCAGCTCAGAAGGGACAGGGCGAACCTACGAGCAGTACTTC. This translates into CASSLVSSEGTGRTYEQYF. Full variable domain (rest looked up from reference TRBV13 and TRBJ2-7): AAGVIQSPRHLIKEKRETATLKCYPIPRHDTVYWYQQGPGQDPQFLISFYEKMQSDKGSIPDRFSAQQFSDYHSELNMSSLELGDSALYFCASSLVSSEGTGRTYEQYFGPGTRLTVT.